This T cell receptor (beta chain) comes out of a study of spatial heterogeneity in lung cancer. Study context: There were consistently more beta-chain sequences detected than alpha-chain sequences. On average, each unique TCR and UMI combination appeared more than ten times in raw reads.

TCRdb re-called the 5' RACE reads with MiXCR, one entry per CDR3 protein. The table lists around 100,000 distinct CDR3 sequences, 9.5% to 14% of them singletons, with roughly 24% in the top ten. This clonotype was detected only a few times. This sample's time point: blood at routine non-recurrence follow-up after resection. The germline gives CDR1 KGHDR, CDR2 SFDVKD. There are 16 residues in the CDR3. With V trimmed by 3 bases and J by 4 bases, 9 bases remained unmatched. The receptor comes from a female donor with early-stage non-small cell lung cancer. The chain joins TRBV24-1 to TRBJ2-3, with 7 positions matching TRBD2. This material consisted of PBMCs, taken at follow-up. The CDR3 coding sequence is TGTGCCACCAGTGATACCCCCCGGACTAGTTCAGATACGCAGTATTTT. It is translated as CATSDTPRTSSDTQYF.